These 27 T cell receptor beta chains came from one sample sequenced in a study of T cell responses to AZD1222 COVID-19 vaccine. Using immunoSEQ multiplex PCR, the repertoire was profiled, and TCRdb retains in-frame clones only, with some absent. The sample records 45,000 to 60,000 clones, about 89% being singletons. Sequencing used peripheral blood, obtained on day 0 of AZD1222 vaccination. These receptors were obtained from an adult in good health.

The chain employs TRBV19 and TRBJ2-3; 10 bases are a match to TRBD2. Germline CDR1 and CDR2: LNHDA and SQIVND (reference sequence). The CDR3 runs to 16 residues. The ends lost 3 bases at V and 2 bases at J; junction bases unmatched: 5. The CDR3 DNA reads TGTGCCAGTAGTATTTGGGGGACTAGCGACACAGATACGCAGTATTTT. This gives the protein CASSIWGTSDTDTQYF.

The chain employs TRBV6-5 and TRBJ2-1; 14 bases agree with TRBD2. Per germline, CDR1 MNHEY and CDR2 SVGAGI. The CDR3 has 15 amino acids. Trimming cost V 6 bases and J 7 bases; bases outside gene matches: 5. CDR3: CASRRLAGGTNEQFF. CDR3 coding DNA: TGTGCCAGCAGGAGACTAGCGGGAGGGACAAATGAGCAGTTCTTC.

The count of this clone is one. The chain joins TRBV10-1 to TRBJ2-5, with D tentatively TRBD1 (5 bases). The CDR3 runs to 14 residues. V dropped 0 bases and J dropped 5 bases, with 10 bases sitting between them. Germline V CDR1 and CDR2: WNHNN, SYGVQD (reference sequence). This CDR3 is CASSESGAWETQYF. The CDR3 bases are TGCGCCAGCAGTGAGTCAGGGGCATGGGAGACCCAGTACTTC.

In DNA form, the CDR3 reads TGTGCCAGCAGCTTAGCCAGGGAGGTCCCCCCTGGGGCCAACGTCCTGACTTTC. This gives the protein CASSLAREVPPGANVLTF. This chain connects TRBV7-7 to TRBJ2-6; D perhaps matches TRBD2 (6 bases). Trimming took off 0 bases at V and 2 bases at J, with 14 bases between the two ends. Per the germline V gene, CDR1 is SSHAT and CDR2 is FNYEAQ (reference sequence). The CDR3 length is 18 residues.

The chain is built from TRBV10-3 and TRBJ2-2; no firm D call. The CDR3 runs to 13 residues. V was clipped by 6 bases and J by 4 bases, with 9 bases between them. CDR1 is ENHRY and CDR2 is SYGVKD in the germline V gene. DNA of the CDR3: TGTGCCATCAGGGATACAGCCACCGGGGAGCTGTTTTTT. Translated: CAIRDTATGELFF.

Here the CDR3 reads CASSPLGDTEAFF. In DNA, the CDR3 is TGTGCCAGCAGTCCCCTCGGGGACACTGAAGCTTTCTTT. The chain has TRBV6-5 and TRBJ1-1; D not resolved. Trimming pared 5 bases from V and 3 bases from J, leaving 10 bases between. CDR3 length: 13 residues. Looked up from germline, CDR1 is MNHEY and CDR2 is SVGAGI.

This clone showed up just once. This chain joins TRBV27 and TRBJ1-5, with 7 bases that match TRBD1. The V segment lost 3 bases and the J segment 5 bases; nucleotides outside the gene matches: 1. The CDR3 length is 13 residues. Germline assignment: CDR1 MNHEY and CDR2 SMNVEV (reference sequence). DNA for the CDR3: TGTGCCAGCAGTTTGACAGGGTATCAGCCCCAGCATTTT. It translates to CASSLTGYQPQHF.

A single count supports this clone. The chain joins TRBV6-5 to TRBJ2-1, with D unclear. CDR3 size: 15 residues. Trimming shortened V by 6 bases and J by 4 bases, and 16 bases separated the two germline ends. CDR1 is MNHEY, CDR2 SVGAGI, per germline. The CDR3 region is CASSVGVDVYNEQFF. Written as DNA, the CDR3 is TGTGCCAGCAGCGTTGGGGTAGATGTGTACAATGAGCAGTTCTTC.

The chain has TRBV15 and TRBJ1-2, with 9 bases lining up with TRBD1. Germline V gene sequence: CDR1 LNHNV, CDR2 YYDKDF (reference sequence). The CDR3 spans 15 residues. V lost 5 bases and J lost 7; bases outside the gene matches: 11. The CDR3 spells CATSGGGQGRFGYTF. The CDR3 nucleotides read TGTGCCACCAGCGGAGGGGGACAGGGTCGTTTTGGCTACACCTTC.

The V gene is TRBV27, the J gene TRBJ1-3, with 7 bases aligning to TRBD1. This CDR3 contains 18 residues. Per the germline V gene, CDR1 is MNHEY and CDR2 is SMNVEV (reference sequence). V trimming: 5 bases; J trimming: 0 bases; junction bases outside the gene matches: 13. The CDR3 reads CASSPRLQGTFSGNTIYF. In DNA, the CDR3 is TGTGCCAGCAGTCCCCGCCTACAGGGGACCTTCTCTGGAAACACCATATATTTT.

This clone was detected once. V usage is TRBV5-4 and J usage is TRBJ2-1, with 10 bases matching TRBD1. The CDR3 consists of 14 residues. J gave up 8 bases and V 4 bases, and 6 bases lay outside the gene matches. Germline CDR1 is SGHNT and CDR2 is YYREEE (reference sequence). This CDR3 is CASSRGTGADEQFF. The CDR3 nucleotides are TGTGCCAGCAGCCGAGGGACAGGGGCGGATGAGCAGTTCTTC.

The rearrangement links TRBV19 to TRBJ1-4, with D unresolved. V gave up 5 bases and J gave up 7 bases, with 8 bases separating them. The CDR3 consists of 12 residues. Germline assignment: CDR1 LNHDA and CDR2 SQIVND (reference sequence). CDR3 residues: CASSPGGEKLFF. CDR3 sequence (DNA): TGTGCCAGTAGTCCAGGTGGTGAAAAACTGTTTTTT.

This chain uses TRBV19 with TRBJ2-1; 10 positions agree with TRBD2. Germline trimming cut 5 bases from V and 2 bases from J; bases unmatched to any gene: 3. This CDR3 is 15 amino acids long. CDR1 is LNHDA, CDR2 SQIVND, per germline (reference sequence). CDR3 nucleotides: TGTGCCAGTAGTCTAGGACTAGCGGCCTACAATGAGCAGTTCTTC. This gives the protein CASSLGLAAYNEQFF.

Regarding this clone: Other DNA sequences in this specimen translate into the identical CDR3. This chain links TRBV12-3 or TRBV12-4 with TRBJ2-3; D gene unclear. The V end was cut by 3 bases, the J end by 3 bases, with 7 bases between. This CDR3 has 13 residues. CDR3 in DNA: TGTGCCAGCAGTTTTAGGGATACAGATACGCAGTATTTT. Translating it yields CASSFRDTDTQYF.

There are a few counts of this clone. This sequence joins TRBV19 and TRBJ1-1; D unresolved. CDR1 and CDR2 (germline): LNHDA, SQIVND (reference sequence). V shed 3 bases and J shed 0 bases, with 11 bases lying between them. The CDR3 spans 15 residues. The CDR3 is CASSINSPMNTEAFF. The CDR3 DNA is TGTGCCAGTAGTATCAACTCACCGATGAACACTGAAGCTTTCTTT.

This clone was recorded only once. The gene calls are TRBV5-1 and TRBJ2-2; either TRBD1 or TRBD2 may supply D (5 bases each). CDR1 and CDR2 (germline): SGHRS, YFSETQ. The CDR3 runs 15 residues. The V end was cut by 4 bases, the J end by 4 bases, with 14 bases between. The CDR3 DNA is TGCGCCAGCAGCCGAACTAGGGGTGGCACCGGGGAGCTGTTTTTT. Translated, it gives CASSRTRGGTGELFF.

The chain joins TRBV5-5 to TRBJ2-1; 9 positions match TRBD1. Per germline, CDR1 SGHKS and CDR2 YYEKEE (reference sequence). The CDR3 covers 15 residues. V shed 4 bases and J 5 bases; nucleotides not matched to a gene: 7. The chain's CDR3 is CASSKPGQGNNEQFF. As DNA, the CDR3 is TGTGCCAGCAGCAAACCGGGACAGGGCAACAATGAGCAGTTCTTC. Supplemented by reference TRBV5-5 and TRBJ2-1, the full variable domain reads DAGVTQSPTHLIKTRGQQVTLRCSPISGHKSVSWYQQVLGQGPQFIFQYYEKEERGRGNFPDRFSARQFPNYSSELNVNALLLGDSALYLCASSKPGQGNNEQFFGPGTRLTVL.

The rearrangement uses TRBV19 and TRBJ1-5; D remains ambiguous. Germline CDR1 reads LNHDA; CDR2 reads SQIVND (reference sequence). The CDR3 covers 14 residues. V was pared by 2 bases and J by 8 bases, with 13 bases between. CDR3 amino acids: CASSIWREEKPQHF. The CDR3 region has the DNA TGTGCCAGTAGTATATGGCGGGAAGAGAAGCCCCAGCATTTT.

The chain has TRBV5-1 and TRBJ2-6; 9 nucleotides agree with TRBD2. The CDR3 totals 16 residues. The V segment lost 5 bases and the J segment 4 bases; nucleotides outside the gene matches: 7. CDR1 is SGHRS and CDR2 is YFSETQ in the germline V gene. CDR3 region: CASRLAGVAGANVLTF. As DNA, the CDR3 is TGCGCCAGCAGATTAGCGGGAGTCGCCGGGGCCAACGTCCTGACTTTC.

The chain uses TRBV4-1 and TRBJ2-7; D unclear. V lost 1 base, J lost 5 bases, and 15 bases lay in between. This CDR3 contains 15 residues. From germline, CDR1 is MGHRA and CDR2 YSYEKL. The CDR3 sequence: CASSQGLAASHEQYF. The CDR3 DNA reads TGCGCCAGCAGCCAAGGTTTGGCAGCCAGCCACGAGCAGTACTTC.

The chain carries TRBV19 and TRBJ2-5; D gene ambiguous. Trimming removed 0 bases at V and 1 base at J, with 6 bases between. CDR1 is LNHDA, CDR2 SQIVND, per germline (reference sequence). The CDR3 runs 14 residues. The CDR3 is CASSIEGSQETQYF. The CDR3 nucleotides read TGTGCCAGTAGTATAGAGGGGTCCCAAGAGACCCAGTACTTC.

CDR3 region: CASSSGQGGGNSPLHF. Here the CDR3 DNA reads TGCGCCAGCAGCTCCGGACAGGGTGGTGGTAATTCACCCCTCCACTTT. The gene calls are TRBV5-1 and TRBJ1-6, with 8 bases lining up with TRBD1. The CDR3 is 16 residues long. Germline V gives CDR1 SGHRS, CDR2 YFSETQ. The V and J ends lost 3 bases and 6 bases, in that order; junction bases with no gene match: 8.

The DNA for the CDR3 is TGCGCCAGCAGCCGTACACTAGTCCACCAGGACAATGAGCAGTTCTTC. Protein sequence: CASSRTLVHQDNEQFF. The rearrangement uses TRBV5-1 and TRBJ2-1, with D tentatively TRBD2 (5 bases). V shed 4 bases and J shed 5 bases, with 19 bases lying between them. The CDR3 contains 16 residues. Germline lookup yields CDR1 SGHRS and CDR2 YFSETQ.

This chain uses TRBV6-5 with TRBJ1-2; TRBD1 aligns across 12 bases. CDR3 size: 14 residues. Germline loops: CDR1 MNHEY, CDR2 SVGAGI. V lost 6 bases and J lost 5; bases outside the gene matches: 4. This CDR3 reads CASRSGQGAYGYTF. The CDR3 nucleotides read TGTGCCAGCAGATCGGGACAGGGGGCTTATGGCTACACCTTC.

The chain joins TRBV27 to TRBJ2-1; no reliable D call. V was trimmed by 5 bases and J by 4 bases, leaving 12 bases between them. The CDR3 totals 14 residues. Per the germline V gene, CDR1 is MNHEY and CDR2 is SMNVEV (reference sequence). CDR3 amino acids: CASSLRAVYNEQFF. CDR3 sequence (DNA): TGTGCCAGCAGTCTACGGGCCGTATACAATGAGCAGTTCTTC.

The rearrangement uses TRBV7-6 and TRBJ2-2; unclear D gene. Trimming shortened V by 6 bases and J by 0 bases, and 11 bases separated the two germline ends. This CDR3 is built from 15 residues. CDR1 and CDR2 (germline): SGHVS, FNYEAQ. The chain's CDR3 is CASSNNGANTGELFF. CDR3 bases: TGTGCCAGCAGTAATAATGGGGCGAACACCGGGGAGCTGTTTTTT.

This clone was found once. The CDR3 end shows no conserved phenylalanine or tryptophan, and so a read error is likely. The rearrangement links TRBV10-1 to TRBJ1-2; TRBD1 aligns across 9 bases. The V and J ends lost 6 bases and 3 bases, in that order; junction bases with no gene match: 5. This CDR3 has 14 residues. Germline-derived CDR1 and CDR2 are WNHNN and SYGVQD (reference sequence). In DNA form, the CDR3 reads TGCGCCAGCAGGGGACAGGGAGGGTACTATGGCTACACCCTC. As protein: CASRGQGGYYGYTL.